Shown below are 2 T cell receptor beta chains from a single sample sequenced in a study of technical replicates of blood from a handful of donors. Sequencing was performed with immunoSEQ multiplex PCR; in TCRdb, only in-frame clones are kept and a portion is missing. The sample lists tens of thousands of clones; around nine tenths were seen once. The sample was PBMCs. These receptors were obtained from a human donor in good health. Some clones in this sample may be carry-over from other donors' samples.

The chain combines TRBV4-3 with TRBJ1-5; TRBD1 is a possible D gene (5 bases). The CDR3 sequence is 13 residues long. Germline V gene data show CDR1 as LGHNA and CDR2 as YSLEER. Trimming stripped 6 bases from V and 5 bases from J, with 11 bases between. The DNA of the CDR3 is TGCGCCAGCAGTACCAGGGTGGATCAGCCCCAGCATTTT. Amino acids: CASSTRVDQPQHF.

The CDR3 sequence is CATCPHEAFF. In DNA, the CDR3 is TGTGCCACCTGTCCACACGAAGCTTTCTTT. The rearrangement links TRBV6-5 to TRBJ1-1; unclear D gene. The V gene lost 10 bases and the J gene lost 8 bases, with 11 bases spanning the gap. The CDR3 runs to 10 residues. In germline, CDR1 is MNHEY, CDR2 SVGAGI.